Each of the 4 T cell receptor beta chains below was sequenced from the same sample in a study of breast tumors, draining lymph nodes, adjacent tissues. One entry per CDR3 protein results from TCRdb running MiXCR on the multiplex PCR reads. The sample has under 20,000 distinct CDR3 sequences; around 46% are singletons. The sequenced sample was breast tumor tissue. Receptors were obtained from a female donor with breast cancer. Some clones in this sample may be carry-over from other donors' samples.

This clonotype is deemed medium-sized. J is TRBJ2-1 and V is TRBV20-1; tentatively, D is TRBD1 (6 bases). Germline V lookup: CDR1 DFQATT, CDR2 SNEGSKA (reference sequence). V was pared by 6 bases and J by 3 bases, with 21 bases between. The CDR3 spans 16 residues. The CDR3 reads CSAPKNSGQNYNEQFF. In nucleotides, the CDR3 is TGCAGTGCACCCAAAAACTCAGGACAGAACTACAATGAGCAGTTCTTC.

The chain combines TRBV5-1 with TRBJ1-6; 11 nucleotides agree with TRBD1. The ends lost 4 bases at V and 10 bases at J; junction bases unmatched: 7. This CDR3 is 15 amino acids long. In germline, CDR1 is SGHRS, CDR2 YFSETQ. The CDR3 sequence is CASSAGDRGGSPLHF. CDR3 nucleotide sequence: TGCGCCAGCAGCGCCGGGGACAGGGGGGGATCACCCCTCCACTTT.

The chain has TRBV20-1 and TRBJ2-3; the match to TRBD2 covers 7 bases. V trimming: 1 base; J trimming: 0 bases; junction bases outside the gene matches: 7. The CDR3 sequence is 16 residues long. CDR1 DFQATT and CDR2 SNEGSKA come from the germline V gene (reference sequence). The DNA for the CDR3 is TGCAGTGCTAGAGGGGCTAGCGGATCTAGCACAGATACGCAGTATTTT. Amino acids: CSARGASGSSTDTQYF.

V gene TRBV30 combines with J gene TRBJ1-5, with a weak D call TRBD1 (5 bases). Looked up from germline, CDR1 is GTSNPN and CDR2 is SVGIG (reference sequence). V gave up 3 bases and J gave up 4 bases, with 16 bases separating them. The CDR3 contains 15 residues. The CDR3 protein is CAWSPRGRGNQPQHF. CDR3 DNA: TGTGCCTGGAGCCCCCGAGGGAGGGGAAATCAGCCCCAGCATTTT.